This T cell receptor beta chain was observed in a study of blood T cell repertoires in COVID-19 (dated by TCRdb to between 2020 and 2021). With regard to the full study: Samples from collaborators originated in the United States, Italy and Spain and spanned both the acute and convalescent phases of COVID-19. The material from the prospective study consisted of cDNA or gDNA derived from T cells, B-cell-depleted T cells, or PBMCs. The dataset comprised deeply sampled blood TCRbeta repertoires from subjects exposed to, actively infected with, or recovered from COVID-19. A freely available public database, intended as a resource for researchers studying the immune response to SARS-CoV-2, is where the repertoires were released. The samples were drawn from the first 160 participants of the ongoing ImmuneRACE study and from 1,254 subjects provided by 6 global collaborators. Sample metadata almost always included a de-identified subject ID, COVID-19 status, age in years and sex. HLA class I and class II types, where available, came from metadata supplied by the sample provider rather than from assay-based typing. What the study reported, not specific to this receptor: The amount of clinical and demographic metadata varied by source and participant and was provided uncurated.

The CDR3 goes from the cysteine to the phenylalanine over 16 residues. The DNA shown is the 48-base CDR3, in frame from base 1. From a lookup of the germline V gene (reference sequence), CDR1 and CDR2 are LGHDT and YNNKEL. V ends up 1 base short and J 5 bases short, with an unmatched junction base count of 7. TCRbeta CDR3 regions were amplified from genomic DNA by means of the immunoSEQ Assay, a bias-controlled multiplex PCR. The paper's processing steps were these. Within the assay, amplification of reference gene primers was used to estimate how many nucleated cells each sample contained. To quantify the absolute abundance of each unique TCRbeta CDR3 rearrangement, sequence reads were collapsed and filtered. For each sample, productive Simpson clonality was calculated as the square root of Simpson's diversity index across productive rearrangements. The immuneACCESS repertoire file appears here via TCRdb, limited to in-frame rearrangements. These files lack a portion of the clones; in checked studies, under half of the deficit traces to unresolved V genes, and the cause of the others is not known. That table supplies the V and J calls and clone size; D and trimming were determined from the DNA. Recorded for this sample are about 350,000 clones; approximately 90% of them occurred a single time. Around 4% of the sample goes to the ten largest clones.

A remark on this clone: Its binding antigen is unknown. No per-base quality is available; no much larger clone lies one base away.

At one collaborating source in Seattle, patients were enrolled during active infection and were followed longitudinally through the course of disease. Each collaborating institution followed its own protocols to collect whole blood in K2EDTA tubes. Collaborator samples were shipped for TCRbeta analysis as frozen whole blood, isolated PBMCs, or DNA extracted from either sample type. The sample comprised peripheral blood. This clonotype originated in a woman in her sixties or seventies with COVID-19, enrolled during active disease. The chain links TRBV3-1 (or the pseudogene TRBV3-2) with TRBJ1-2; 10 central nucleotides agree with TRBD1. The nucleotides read TGTGCCAGCAGCCAAGCCACGACAGGGGGCAGATATGGCTACACCTTC. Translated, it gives CASSQATTGGRYGYTF.